The 5 T cell receptor beta chains presented below share a single source sample, sequenced in a study of T cell clones after liver transplantation. Generated by immunoSEQ multiplex PCR, the TCRdb table keeps only in-frame clones and is missing some. This sample has tens of thousands of clones, with 70% to 75% found just once. The sequenced sample was CD4+ T cells from blood, obtained before liver transplant. The receptors stem from a human donor who received a liver transplant.

This clone occurred many times. The chain uses TRBV4-1 and TRBJ2-1, with 8 bases fitting TRBD2. Germline V gene data show CDR1 as MGHRA and CDR2 as YSYEKL. The CDR3 has 14 amino acids. V dropped 6 bases and J dropped 10; count of bases not matched to a gene: 11. CDR3 protein: CASRLAGSPGEQFF. CDR3 DNA sequence: TGCGCCAGCAGGCTAGCGGGTTCCCCAGGAGAGCAGTTCTTC.

J is TRBJ1-2 and V is TRBV28; D is unresolved. CDR1 is MDHEN and CDR2 is SYDVKM in the germline V gene. V dropped 3 bases and J dropped 3 bases, with 11 bases sitting between them. There are 14 residues in the CDR3. CDR3 bases: TGTGCCAGCAGTTTCCCCGGGAGATACTATGGCTACACCTTC. Encoded protein: CASSFPGRYYGYTF.

The chain uses TRBV5-6 and TRBJ1-2; D possibly corresponds to TRBD1 (6 bases). The CDR3 extends over 15 amino acids. V was pared by 4 bases and J by 8 bases, with 21 bases between. Germline assignment: CDR1 SGHDT and CDR2 YYEEEE. This chain's CDR3 is CASSQTTGPPQGYTF. The DNA of the CDR3 is TGTGCCAGCAGCCAGACTACAGGGCCCCCCCAAGGCTACACCTTC.

The chain links TRBV27 to TRBJ2-7, with a possible D match to TRBD1 (6 bases). The germline gives CDR1 MNHEY, CDR2 SMNVEV (reference sequence). There are 14 residues in the CDR3. Trimming cost V 4 bases and J 0 bases, with 10 bases left between them. The CDR3 DNA follows: TGTGCCAGCAGTTGGACCAGGGGCTCCTACGAGCAGTACTTC. Translation: CASSWTRGSYEQYF.

This clone came up many times. Additional DNA sequences in this sample encode the identical CDR3. The chain has TRBV6-5 and TRBJ1-3; TRBD1 matches at 12 bases. This CDR3 has 16 residues. Looked up from germline, CDR1 is MNHEY and CDR2 is SVGAGI. V gave up 1 base and J gave up 4 bases; unmatched junction bases: 2. The CDR3 DNA follows: TGTGCCAGCAGTTACTTGGGACAGGGGGCCGGAAACACCATATATTTT. Protein sequence: CASSYLGQGAGNTIYF.